Here is one TCR beta chain with its context. Germline V gene data show CDR1 as MNHNS and CDR2 as SASEGT. J gave up 6 bases and V 6 bases, and 5 bases lay outside the gene matches. The CDR3 runs to 14 residues. Unique molecular identifiers were incorporated into the prepared TCRbeta library. TCRdb analysed the PCR reads with MiXCR anew, one entry per CDR3 protein. The data contain about 340,000 distinct CDR3 sequences, about 14% of them singletons. This record belongs to a study of T-cell reconstitution after alpha-beta-depleted transplantation in children. The chain joins TRBV6-1 to TRBJ2-3; 11 bases agree with TRBD2. The receptor comes from a human donor who donated a stem cell graft to a child with Fanconi anemia. The sequences come from PBMCs, collected from the stem cell graft. This chain's CDR3 is CASSQRTSGDTQYF. CDR3 DNA: TGTGCCAGCAGCCAGAGGACTAGCGGGGATACGCAGTATTTT.